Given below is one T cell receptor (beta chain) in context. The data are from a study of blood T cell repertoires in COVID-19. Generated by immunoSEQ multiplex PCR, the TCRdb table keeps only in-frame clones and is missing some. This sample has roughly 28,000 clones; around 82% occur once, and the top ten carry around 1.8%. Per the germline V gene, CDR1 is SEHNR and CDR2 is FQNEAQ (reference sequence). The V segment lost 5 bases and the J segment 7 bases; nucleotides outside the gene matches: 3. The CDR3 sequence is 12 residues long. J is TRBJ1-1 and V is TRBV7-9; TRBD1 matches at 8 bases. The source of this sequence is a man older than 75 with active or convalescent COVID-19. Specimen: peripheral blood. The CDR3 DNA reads TGTGCCAGCAGCATCACAGGGGGTGAAGCTTTCTTT. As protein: CASSITGGEAFF.